These 9 T cell receptor beta chains were sequenced from one sample in a study of cytomegalovirus exposure and HLA in healthy donors. The PCR ran on 60 Vbeta and 13 Jbeta primers. Measured with immunoSEQ multiplex PCR; TCRdb has only the in-frame clones, and not every one. The sample features 74,000 or so clones, with 1.4% to 1.5% in its top ten. Sequenced: PBMCs. Source of these receptors: a woman aged 55-69 years in good health and CMV-seronegative.

The J gene is TRBJ2-2, the V gene TRBV5-1; D not certain. The germline V gene encodes CDR1 SGHRS and CDR2 YFSETQ. The V gene lost 5 bases and the J gene lost 6 bases, with 11 bases spanning the gap. The CDR3 is 13 amino acids. The CDR3 reads CASRGDEAGELFF. CDR3 DNA sequence: TGCGCCAGCAGAGGTGACGAGGCCGGGGAGCTGTTTTTT.

The chain links TRBV4-3 to TRBJ1-2; 10 positions match TRBD1. Per the germline V gene, CDR1 is LGHNA and CDR2 is YSLEER. V lost 1 base and J lost 4; bases outside the gene matches: 12. The CDR3 consists of 18 residues. The CDR3 bases are TGCGCCAGCAGCCAAGGGGACAGGGGTACGGGTCGGTCCTATGGCTACACCTTC. Translated, it gives CASSQGDRGTGRSYGYTF.

CDR3 coding DNA: TGTGCCAGCAGTTACCGAGCCGGGACATCGAACACTGAAGCTTTCTTT. It translates to CASSYRAGTSNTEAFF. The chain combines TRBV6-5 with TRBJ1-1, with a tentative D call TRBD1 (6 bases). The CDR3 totals 16 residues. The germline V and J ends were trimmed by 2 bases and 1 base, with 14 bases remaining between them. CDR1 is MNHEY and CDR2 is SVGAGI in the germline V gene.

The V gene is TRBV28, the J gene TRBJ2-1; the match to TRBD2 covers 8 bases. J gave up 7 bases and V 4 bases, and 6 bases lay outside the gene matches. The CDR3 is 14 residues long. CDR1 is MDHEN and CDR2 is SYDVKM in the germline V gene. The CDR3: CASSYPGGGNEQFF. Written as DNA, the CDR3 is TGTGCCAGCAGTTACCCCGGGGGGGGGAATGAGCAGTTCTTC.

V is TRBV29-1 and J is TRBJ2-7; a possible D gene is TRBD2 (6 bases). CDR1 and CDR2 (germline): SQVTM, ANQGSEA. Trimming shortened V by 6 bases and J by 2 bases, and 14 bases separated the two germline ends. This CDR3 has 13 residues. For the CDR3, the DNA is TGCAGCGTCGAGGCTAGCGTGCCCTACGAGCAGTACTTC. Its protein is CSVEASVPYEQYF.

The J gene is TRBJ2-6, the V gene TRBV7-6; unclear D gene. The CDR3 sequence is 16 residues long. V lost 1 base, J lost 4 bases, and 11 bases lay in between. Germline V CDR1 and CDR2: SGHVS, FNYEAQ. Written as DNA, the CDR3 is TGTGCCAGCAGCTTAGAGGCGGCTTCGGGGGCCAACGTCCTGACTTTC. Amino acids: CASSLEAASGANVLTF.

The CDR3 sequence: CASSPSGGATNEKLFF. In DNA form, the CDR3 reads TGCGCCAGCAGCCCTTCCGGGGGGGCAACTAATGAAAAACTGTTTTTT. The V and J genes are TRBV5-1 and TRBJ1-4; D might be TRBD1 (5 bases). V was cut by 4 bases and J by 0 bases, with 13 bases left in between. CDR1 is SGHRS and CDR2 is YFSETQ in the germline V gene. The CDR3 runs 16 residues.

This chain connects TRBV5-1 to TRBJ2-7; the match to TRBD1 covers 9 bases. CDR1 is SGHRS and CDR2 is YFSETQ in the germline V gene. Trimming at V came to 0 bases and at J to 3 bases, leaving 7 bases not matched to a gene. The CDR3 length is 16 residues. The CDR3 sequence is CASSLAPGTGSYEQYF. DNA of the CDR3: TGCGCCAGCAGCTTGGCGCCCGGGACAGGGAGCTACGAGCAGTACTTC.

The genes are TRBV11-3 and TRBJ2-7, with a weak D call TRBD2 (6 bases). Germline V gene data show CDR1 as SGHNT and CDR2 as YENEEA. The V end lost 3 bases, the J end lost 7 bases, and 16 bases lay between the germline ends. CDR3 length: 14 amino acids. The CDR3 sequence is CASSFGGDYQEQYF. In DNA form, the CDR3 reads TGTGCCAGCAGCTTCGGGGGAGACTACCAAGAGCAGTACTTC.